The present entry profiles one TCR beta chain with its context. This CDR3 is 13 amino acids long. The ends were cut back, 3 bases at V and 8 bases at J, with 14 bases in the middle. The germline V gene has CDR1 SQVTM and CDR2 ANQGSEA. These data are taken from a study of cytotoxic CD8 clonotypes in ibrutinib-treated CLL. Method: immunoSEQ multiplex PCR; TCRdb's copy keeps in-frame clones and lacks some. This table holds over 130,000 clones, approximately 80% found once. This receptor was taken from a human donor with chronic lymphocytic leukemia. The rearrangement joins TRBV29-1 to TRBJ2-1; a weak D match, TRBD2 (5 bases). This material consisted of PBMCs, taken after 36 months of ibrutinib treatment. The CDR3 loop is CSVELTGRHEQFF. CDR3 coding DNA: TGCAGCGTTGAGTTAACGGGGAGACATGAGCAGTTCTTC.